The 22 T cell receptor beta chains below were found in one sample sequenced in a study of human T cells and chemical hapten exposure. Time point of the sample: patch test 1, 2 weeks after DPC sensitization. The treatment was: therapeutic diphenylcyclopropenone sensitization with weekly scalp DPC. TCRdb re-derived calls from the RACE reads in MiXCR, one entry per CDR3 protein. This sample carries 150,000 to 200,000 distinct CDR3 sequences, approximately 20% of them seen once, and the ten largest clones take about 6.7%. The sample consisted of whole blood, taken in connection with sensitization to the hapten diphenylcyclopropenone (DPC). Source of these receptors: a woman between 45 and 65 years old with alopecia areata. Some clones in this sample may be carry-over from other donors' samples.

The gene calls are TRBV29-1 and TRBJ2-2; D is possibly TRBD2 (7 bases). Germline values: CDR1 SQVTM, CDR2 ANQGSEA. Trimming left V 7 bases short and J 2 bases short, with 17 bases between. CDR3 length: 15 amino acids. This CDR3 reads CSASRRGANTGELFF. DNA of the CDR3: TGCAGCGCTAGCCGACGGGGGGCAAACACCGGGGAGCTGTTTTTT.

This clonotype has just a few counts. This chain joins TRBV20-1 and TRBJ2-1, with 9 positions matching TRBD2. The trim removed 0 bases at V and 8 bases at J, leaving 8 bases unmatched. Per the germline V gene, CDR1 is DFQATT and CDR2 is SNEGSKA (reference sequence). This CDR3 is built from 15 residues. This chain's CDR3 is CSARDPAGGIYEQFF. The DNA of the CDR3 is TGCAGTGCTAGAGATCCAGCGGGAGGTATCTATGAGCAGTTCTTC.

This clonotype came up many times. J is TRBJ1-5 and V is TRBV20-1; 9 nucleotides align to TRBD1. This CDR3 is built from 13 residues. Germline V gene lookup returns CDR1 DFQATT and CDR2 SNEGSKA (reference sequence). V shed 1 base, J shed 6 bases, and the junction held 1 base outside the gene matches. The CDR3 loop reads CSARGTGAQPQHF. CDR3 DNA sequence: TGCAGTGCTAGAGGGACAGGGGCTCAGCCCCAGCATTTT.

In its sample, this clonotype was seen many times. The CDR3 here is CASSRGGTTDTQYF. The CDR3 DNA follows: TGTGCCAGCAGCCGAGGGGGAACGACAGATACGCAGTATTTT. The chain combines TRBV14 with TRBJ2-3; D possibly corresponds to TRBD1 (6 bases). Looked up from germline, CDR1 is SGHDN and CDR2 is FVKESK. V was cut by 4 bases and J by 3 bases, with 11 bases left in between. The CDR3 is made up of 14 amino acids.

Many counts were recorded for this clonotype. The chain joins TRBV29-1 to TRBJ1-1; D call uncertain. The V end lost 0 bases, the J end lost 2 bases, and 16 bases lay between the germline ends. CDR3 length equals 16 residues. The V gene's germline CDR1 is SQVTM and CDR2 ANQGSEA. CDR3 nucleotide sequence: TGCAGCGTTGAAGATCTGGGTCCGGCTGGTAACACTGAAGCTTTCTTT. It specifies CSVEDLGPAGNTEAFF.

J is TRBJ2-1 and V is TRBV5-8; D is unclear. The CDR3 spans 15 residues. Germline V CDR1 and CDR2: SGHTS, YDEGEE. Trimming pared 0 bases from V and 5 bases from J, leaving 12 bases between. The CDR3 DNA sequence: TGTGCCAGCAGCTTGGATGGATCCAGCCACAATGAGCAGTTCTTC. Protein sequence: CASSLDGSSHNEQFF.

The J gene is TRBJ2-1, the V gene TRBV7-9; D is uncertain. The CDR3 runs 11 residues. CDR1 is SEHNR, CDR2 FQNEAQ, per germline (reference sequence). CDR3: CALSFYNEQFF. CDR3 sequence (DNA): TGTGCTCTAAGCTTCTACAATGAGCAGTTCTTC.

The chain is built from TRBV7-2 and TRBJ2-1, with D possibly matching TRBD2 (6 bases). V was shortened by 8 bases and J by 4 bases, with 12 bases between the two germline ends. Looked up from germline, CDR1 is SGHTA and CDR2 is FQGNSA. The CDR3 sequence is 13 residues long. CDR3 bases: TGTGCCAGCTCTACGGGAGCTTACAATGAGCAGTTCTTC. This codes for CASSTGAYNEQFF. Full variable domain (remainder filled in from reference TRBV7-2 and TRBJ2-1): GAGVSQSPSNKVTEKGKDVELRCDPISGHTALYWYRQSLGQGLEFLIYFQGNSAPDKSGLPSDRFSAERTGGSVSTLTIQRTQQEDSAVYLCASSTGAYNEQFFGPGTRLTVL.

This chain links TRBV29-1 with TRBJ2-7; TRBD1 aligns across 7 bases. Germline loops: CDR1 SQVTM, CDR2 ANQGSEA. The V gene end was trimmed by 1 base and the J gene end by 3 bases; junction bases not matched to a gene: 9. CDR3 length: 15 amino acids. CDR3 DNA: TGCAGCGTTGAAGGGGGTGGGACAGAACTCTACGAGCAGTACTTC. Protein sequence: CSVEGGGTELYEQYF.

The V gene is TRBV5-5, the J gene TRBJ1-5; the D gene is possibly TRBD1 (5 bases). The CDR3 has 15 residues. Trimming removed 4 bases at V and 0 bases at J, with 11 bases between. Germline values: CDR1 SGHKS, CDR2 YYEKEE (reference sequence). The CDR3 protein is CASSRGFPSNQPQHF. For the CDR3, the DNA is TGTGCCAGCAGCCGGGGGTTTCCTAGCAATCAGCCCCAGCATTTT.

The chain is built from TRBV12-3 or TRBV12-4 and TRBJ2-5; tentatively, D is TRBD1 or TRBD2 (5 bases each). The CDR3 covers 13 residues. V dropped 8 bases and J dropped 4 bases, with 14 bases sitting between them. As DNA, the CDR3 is TGTGCCAGCGCAAGGGGAGCGGTAGAGACCCAGTACTTC. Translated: CASARGAVETQYF.

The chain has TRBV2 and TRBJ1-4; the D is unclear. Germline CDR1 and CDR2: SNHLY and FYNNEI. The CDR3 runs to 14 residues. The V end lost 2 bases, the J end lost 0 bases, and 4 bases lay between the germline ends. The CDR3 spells CASSELTTNEKLFF. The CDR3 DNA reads TGTGCCAGCAGTGAACTAACAACTAATGAAAAACTGTTTTTT.

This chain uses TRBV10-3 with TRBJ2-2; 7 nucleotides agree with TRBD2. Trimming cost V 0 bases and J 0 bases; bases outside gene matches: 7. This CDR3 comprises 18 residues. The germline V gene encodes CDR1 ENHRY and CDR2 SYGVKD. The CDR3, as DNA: TGTGCCATCAGTGAGTCGGCGCCTAGCGGTACGAACACCGGGGAGCTGTTTTTT. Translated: CAISESAPSGTNTGELFF.

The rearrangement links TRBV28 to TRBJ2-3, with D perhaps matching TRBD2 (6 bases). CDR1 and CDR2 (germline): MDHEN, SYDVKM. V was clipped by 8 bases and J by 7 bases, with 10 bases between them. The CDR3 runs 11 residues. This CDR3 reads CASGGINTQYF. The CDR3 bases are TGTGCCAGCGGGGGGATAAATACGCAGTATTTT.

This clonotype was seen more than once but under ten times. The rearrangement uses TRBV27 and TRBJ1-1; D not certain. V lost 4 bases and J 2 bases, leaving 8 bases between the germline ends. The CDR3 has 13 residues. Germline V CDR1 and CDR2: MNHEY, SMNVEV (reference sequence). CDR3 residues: CASSWTENTEAFF. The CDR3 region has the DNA TGTGCCAGCAGTTGGACCGAAAACACTGAAGCTTTCTTT.

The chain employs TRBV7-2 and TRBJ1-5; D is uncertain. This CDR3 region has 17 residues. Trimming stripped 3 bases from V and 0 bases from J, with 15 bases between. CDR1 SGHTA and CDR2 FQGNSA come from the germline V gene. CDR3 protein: CASSFGGRGFSNQPQHF. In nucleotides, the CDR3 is TGTGCCAGCAGCTTCGGCGGACGGGGATTTAGCAATCAGCCCCAGCATTTT. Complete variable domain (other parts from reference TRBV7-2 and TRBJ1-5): GAGVSQSPSNKVTEKGKDVELRCDPISGHTALYWYRQSLGQGLEFLIYFQGNSAPDKSGLPSDRFSAERTGGSVSTLTIQRTQQEDSAVYLCASSFGGRGFSNQPQHFGDGTRLSIL.

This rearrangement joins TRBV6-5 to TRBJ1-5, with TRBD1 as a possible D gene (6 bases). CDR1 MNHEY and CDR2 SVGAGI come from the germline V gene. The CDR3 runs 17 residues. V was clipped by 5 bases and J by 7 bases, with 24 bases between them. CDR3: CASSDEVPTGMRQPQHF. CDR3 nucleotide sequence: TGTGCCAGCAGTGATGAGGTCCCAACAGGGATGAGACAGCCCCAGCATTTT.

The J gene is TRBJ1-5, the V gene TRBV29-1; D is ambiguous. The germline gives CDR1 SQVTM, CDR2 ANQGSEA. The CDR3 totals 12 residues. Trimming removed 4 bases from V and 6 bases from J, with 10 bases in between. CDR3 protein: CSVGGFGQPQHF. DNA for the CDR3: TGCAGCGTTGGAGGGTTCGGTCAGCCCCAGCATTTT. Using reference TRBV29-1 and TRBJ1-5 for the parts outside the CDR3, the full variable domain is SAVISQKPSRDICQRGTSLTIQCQVDSQVTMMFWYRQQPGQSLTLIATANQGSEATYESGFVIDKFPISRPNLTFSTLTVSNMSPEDSSIYLCSVGGFGQPQHFGDGTRLSIL.

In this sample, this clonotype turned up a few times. As DNA, the CDR3 is TGTGCCAGCAGCCACGGGACACCGAACACCGGGGAGCTGTTTTTT. This encodes CASSHGTPNTGELFF. The chain joins TRBV3-1 to TRBJ2-2, with D perhaps TRBD1 (6 bases). This CDR3 is built from 15 residues. Germline lookup yields CDR1 LGHDT and CDR2 YNNKEL (reference sequence). V was shortened by 3 bases and J by 0 bases, with 8 bases between the two germline ends.

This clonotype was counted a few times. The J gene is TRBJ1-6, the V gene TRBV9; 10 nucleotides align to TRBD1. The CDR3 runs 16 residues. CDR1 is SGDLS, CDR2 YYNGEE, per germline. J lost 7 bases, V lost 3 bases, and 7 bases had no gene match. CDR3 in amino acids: CASSASWGQGNSPLHF. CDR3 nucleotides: TGTGCCAGCAGCGCTAGCTGGGGACAGGGGAATTCACCCCTCCACTTT.

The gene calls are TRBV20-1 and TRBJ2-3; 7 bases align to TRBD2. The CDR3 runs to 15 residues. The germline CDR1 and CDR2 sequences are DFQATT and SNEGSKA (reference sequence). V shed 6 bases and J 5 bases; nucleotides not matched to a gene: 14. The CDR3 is CSADLLAGEGDTQYF. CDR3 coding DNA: TGCAGTGCGGACCTCTTGGCGGGAGAGGGAGATACGCAGTATTTT.

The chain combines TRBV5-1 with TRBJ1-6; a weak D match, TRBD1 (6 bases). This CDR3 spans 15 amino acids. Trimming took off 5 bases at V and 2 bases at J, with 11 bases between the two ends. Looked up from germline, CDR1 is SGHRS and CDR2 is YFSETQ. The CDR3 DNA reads TGCGCCAGCAGTACCAGGGGAACCTATAATTCACCCCTCCACTTT. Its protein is CASSTRGTYNSPLHF. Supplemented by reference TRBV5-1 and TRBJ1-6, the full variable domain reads KAGVTQTPRYLIKTRGQQVTLSCSPISGHRSVSWYQQTPGQGLQFLFEYFSETQRNKGNFPGRFSGRQFSNSRSEMNVSTLELGDSALYLCASSTRGTYNSPLHFGNGTRLTVT.